The rows below give T cell receptor beta chains drawn from one sample of a study of blood T cell repertoires in COVID-19. Assay used: immunoSEQ multiplex PCR; TCRdb lists only in-frame clones, some missing. Among about 250,000 clones listed, around 89% were seen once. Sequenced input: peripheral blood. Every receptor here comes from a man aged 30 to 39 with acute or convalescent COVID-19. The CDR3 runs from the conserved cysteine through the conserved F or W. A D gene is named only where the DNA matches it firmly. Rows give clone size only sometimes, using once, few, many, or a class for an expanded clone.

NA	TRBV6-5	TRBJ1-1	NA	CASSYDRISEAFF	TGTGCCAGCAGTTACGACAGGATATCTGAAGCTTTCTTT
NA	TRBV14	TRBJ2-7	NA	CASSQDSLLREQYF	TGTGCCAGCAGCCAAGATTCCCTCCTCCGCGAGCAGTACTTC
NA	TRBV19	TRBJ1-1	NA	CASTVTGPNTEAFF	TGTGCCAGTACCGTGACAGGCCCGAACACTGAAGCTTTCTTT
NA	TRBV12-3/TRBV12-4	TRBJ1-6	NA	CASSLTGNSPLHF	TGTGCCAGCAGTTTAACAGGGAATTCACCCCTCCACTTT
NA	TRBV6-5	TRBJ1-3	NA	CASRGRSISGNTIYF	TGTGCCAGCAGGGGCCGGTCGATCTCCGGAAACACCATATATTTT
TRBD2	TRBV10-3	TRBJ2-7	NA	CAIAGGLGYEQYF	TGTGCCATAGCGGGAGGGCTCGGGTACGAGCAGTACTTC
NA	TRBV9	TRBJ1-1	few	CASSVGQMNTEAFF	TGTGCCAGCAGCGTAGGGCAGATGAACACTGAAGCTTTCTTT
NA	TRBV4-1	TRBJ1-1	once	CASSQDDRVGTEAFF	TGCGCCAGCAGCCAAGATGACCGGGTGGGCACTGAAGCTTTCTTT
NA	TRBV18	TRBJ2-3	NA	CASSGVAGGFTDTQYF	TGTGCCAGCTCAGGGGTAGCTGGAGGGTTCACAGATACGCAGTATTTT
NA	TRBV28	TRBJ1-2	NA	CASSSQDTPSFNYGYTF	TGTGCCAGCAGTTCCCAGGACACACCTAGTTTTAACTATGGCTACACCTTC
NA	TRBV18	TRBJ2-7	NA	CASSPGLLAYEQYF	TGTGCCAGCTCACCTGGGCTGTTAGCCTACGAGCAGTACTTC
TRBD2	TRBV4-1	TRBJ2-3	NA	CASSQPGLATIDTQYF	TGCGCCAGCAGCCAGCCTGGACTAGCGACTATCGATACGCAGTATTTT
NA	TRBV19	TRBJ1-6	NA	CASRVGRSYNSPLHF	TGTGCCAGTAGAGTCGGGAGATCATATAATTCACCCCTCCACTTT
NA	TRBV9	TRBJ2-7	NA	CASGEQNYEQYF	TGTGCCAGCGGTGAACAGAACTACGAGCAGTACTTC
TRBD2	TRBV9	TRBJ2-1	NA	CASSVGGLAGGEQFF	TGTGCCAGCAGCGTTGGGGGACTAGCTGGAGGGGAGCAGTTCTTC
NA	TRBV30	TRBJ1-6	NA	CACSLSPSGVLHF	TGTGCCTGCTCCCTAAGTCCTTCCGGGGTACTCCACTTT
NA	TRBV28	TRBJ2-7	NA	CASRAREQYF	TGTGCCAGCAGGGCCAGGGAGCAGTACTTC
TRBD2	TRBV7-2	TRBJ2-1	NA	CASSKTSGNNEQFF	TGTGCCAGCAGCAAGACTAGCGGAAACAATGAGCAGTTCTTC
TRBD1	TRBV5-1	TRBJ2-1	once	CASSPEGQGWNEQFF	TGCGCCAGCAGCCCGGAGGGACAGGGTTGGAATGAGCAGTTCTTC
NA	TRBV5-1	TRBJ1-6	NA	CASSNPRRDGVSPLHF	TGCGCCAGCAGCAATCCTCGGCGAGACGGGGTTTCACCCCTCCACTTT
NA	TRBV18	TRBJ2-7	NA	CASSPGGALSYEQYF	TGTGCCAGCTCACCGGGGGGGGCCCTGTCCTACGAGCAGTACTTC
NA	TRBV20-1	TRBJ1-2	NA	CSAVANYGYTF	TGCAGTGCTGTCGCTAACTATGGCTACACCTTC
TRBD1	TRBV11-2	TRBJ2-2	many	CASRHPGTGDGELFF	TGTGCCAGCAGACACCCCGGGACAGGGGACGGGGAGCTGTTTTTT
NA	TRBV28	TRBJ1-2	NA	CATLQGGVGYTF	TGTGCCACCCTCCAAGGGGGGGTTGGCTACACCTTC
TRBD1	TRBV29-1	TRBJ2-3	NA	CSAGTGGTDTQYF	TGCAGCGCTGGGACAGGGGGCACAGATACGCAGTATTTT
TRBD1	TRBV30	TRBJ1-1	few	CAWSVPDRGYTEAFF	TGTGCCTGGAGTGTACCAGACAGGGGGTACACTGAAGCTTTCTTT
NA	TRBV20-1	TRBJ1-4	NA	CSASRGAEEKLFF	TGCAGTGCTAGTCGGGGGGCGGAAGAAAAACTGTTTTTT
NA	TRBV3-1/TRBV3-2	TRBJ2-5	few	CASSQPVQETQYF	TGTGCCAGCAGCCAACCAGTTCAAGAGACCCAGTACTTC